The 28 T cell receptor beta chains below were found in one sample sequenced in a study of blood T cell repertoires in COVID-19. TCRdb's table, derived via immunoSEQ multiplex PCR, lists solely in-frame clones and lacks some. The sample lists 300,000 or so clones; roughly 90% were seen once. The sample comprised peripheral blood. These receptors originate from a man between 18 and 35 years old who had recovered from COVID-19.

The V and J genes are TRBV3-1 (or the pseudogene TRBV3-2) and TRBJ2-3; 8 bases are a match to TRBD2. CDR1 is LGHDT, CDR2 YNNKEL, per germline (reference sequence). This CDR3 region has 13 residues. J lost 4 bases, V lost 6 bases, and 3 bases had no gene match. CDR3: CASSLAGPDTQYF. CDR3 DNA: TGTGCCAGCAGTTTAGCGGGACCAGATACGCAGTATTTT.

The chain employs TRBV4-2 and TRBJ2-1, with 7 bases identical to TRBD1. CDR3 size: 16 residues. V lost 5 bases and J lost 5; bases outside the gene matches: 12. Germline V gives CDR1 LGHNA, CDR2 YNFKEQ. CDR3 in DNA: TGTGCCAGCAGCTCCCAGACAGGGCAAAGGGACAATGAGCAGTTCTTC. This codes for CASSSQTGQRDNEQFF.

CDR3 sequence (DNA): TGTGCCAGCAGCCCCGGCAGGGGGTTCGACAATGAGCAGTTCTTC. Protein: CASSPGRGFDNEQFF. This sequence joins TRBV11-2 and TRBJ2-1, with 7 bases aligning to TRBD1. The CDR3 is 15 residues long. V lost 5 bases, J lost 5 bases, and 9 bases stayed unmatched. Germline assignment: CDR1 SGHAT and CDR2 FQNNGV.

This chain links TRBV6-5 with TRBJ1-5; D gene unclear. Looked up from germline, CDR1 is MNHEY and CDR2 is SVGAGI. This CDR3 is built from 13 residues. The germline V and J ends were trimmed by 6 bases and 6 bases, with 12 bases remaining between them. CDR3 in amino acids: CASSSDTVQPQHF. The CDR3 coding sequence is TGTGCCAGCAGCTCAGACACGGTTCAGCCCCAGCATTTT.

The chain carries TRBV7-2 and TRBJ2-5; D gene unclear. CDR1 and CDR2 (germline): SGHTA, FQGNSA. V was pared by 5 bases and J by 1 base, with 20 bases between. The CDR3 has 17 residues. The CDR3 sequence: CASSQRPPTSRQETQYF. CDR3 bases: TGTGCCAGCAGCCAGAGGCCCCCAACCTCTCGCCAAGAGACCCAGTACTTC.

The chain recombines TRBV6-5 with TRBJ1-5; TRBD1 is a possible D gene (5 bases). This CDR3 is built from 14 residues. V lost 9 bases and J lost 5, with 17 bases in between. Germline loops: CDR1 MNHEY, CDR2 SVGAGI. Here the CDR3 reads CASSPVGGDQPQHF. The DNA for the CDR3 is TGTGCCAGTTCCCCCGTGGGGGGGGATCAGCCCCAGCATTTT.

This rearrangement joins TRBV5-4 to TRBJ1-2, with 10 bases lining up with TRBD1. This CDR3 is built from 15 residues. Trimming took 1 base from V and 2 from J; bases not matched to a gene: 2. CDR1 and CDR2 from the germline V gene are SGHNT and YYREEE (reference sequence). The CDR3 loop reads CASSLPGQGNYGYTF. CDR3 DNA: TGTGCCAGCAGCTTGCCGGGACAGGGGAACTATGGCTACACCTTC.

This clone occurred once. The chain has TRBV3-1 (or the pseudogene TRBV3-2) and TRBJ2-1; 8 bases match TRBD2. Germline-derived CDR1 and CDR2 are LGHDT and YNNKEL (reference sequence). V gave up 0 bases and J gave up 5 bases; unmatched junction bases: 6. The CDR3 contains 16 residues. CDR3 in DNA: TGTGCCAGCAGCCAAGAATCGGGGGGGATCCACAATGAGCAGTTCTTC. The encoded protein is CASSQESGGIHNEQFF.

This clone turned up a few times. The chain uses TRBV4-1 and TRBJ1-2, with no clear D. CDR1 and CDR2 from the germline V gene are MGHRA and YSYEKL. V lost 3 bases to trimming and J lost 4 bases, with 18 bases between them. This CDR3 spans 16 amino acids. The CDR3 DNA reads as TGCGCCAGCAGCCAGGAGGGTCGGACGCACGTCTATGGCTACACCTTC. This translates into CASSQEGRTHVYGYTF.

V and J are TRBV27 and TRBJ1-6, with TRBD1 matching over 7 bases. Germline assignment: CDR1 MNHEY and CDR2 SMNVEV (reference sequence). V lost 2 bases to trimming and J lost 0 bases; unmatched junction nucleotides: 4. The length of the CDR3 is 17 residues. CDR3 sequence (DNA): TGTGCCAGCAGTTTAAGAGGGGGCGCCTCCTATAATTCACCCCTCCACTTT. It yields the protein CASSLRGGASYNSPLHF.

V is TRBV4-3 and J is TRBJ2-1; 10 bases fit TRBD2. The CDR3 is 18 residues long. The V segment lost 1 base and the J segment 5 bases; nucleotides outside the gene matches: 11. Germline V CDR1 and CDR2: LGHNA, YSLEER. The CDR3 nucleotides read TGCGCCAGCAGCCAAGTTTTCAGCGGGGGGGCCCCTGACAATGAGCAGTTCTTC. Its protein is CASSQVFSGGAPDNEQFF.

The chain combines TRBV6-1 with TRBJ2-7, with 9 bases lining up with TRBD2. Germline V gives CDR1 MNHNS, CDR2 SASEGT. V shed 2 bases, J shed 0 bases, and the junction held 5 bases outside the gene matches. The CDR3 contains 16 residues. The CDR3 region has the DNA TGTGCCAGCAGTGAAATAGCGGGGGCCTCCTCCTACGAGCAGTACTTC. Residues: CASSEIAGASSYEQYF.

This chain joins TRBV29-1 and TRBJ2-5; D not resolved. Per germline, CDR1 SQVTM and CDR2 ANQGSEA. The CDR3 contains 14 residues. V was cut by 6 bases and J by 2 bases, with 16 bases left in between. The CDR3 reads CSVELQYHQETQYF. In DNA form, the CDR3 reads TGCAGCGTAGAGTTACAGTATCATCAAGAGACCCAGTACTTC.

This chain connects TRBV3-1 (or the pseudogene TRBV3-2) to TRBJ2-7; D gene uncertain. V dropped 1 base and J dropped 7 bases, with 8 bases sitting between them. The germline V gene has CDR1 LGHDT and CDR2 YNNKEL (reference sequence). The CDR3 is 12 residues long. Here the CDR3 DNA reads TGTGCCAGCAGCCAAGTTCGTAGTGAGCAGTACTTC. Its protein is CASSQVRSEQYF.

The rearrangement joins TRBV12-3 or TRBV12-4 to TRBJ1-1; TRBD1 is a possible D gene (5 bases). The CDR3 covers 13 residues. The V end was cut by 3 bases, the J end by 5 bases, with 10 bases between. In DNA form, the CDR3 reads TGTGCCAGCAGTTTGGCAGGGAAAACTGAAGCTTTCTTT. As protein: CASSLAGKTEAFF.

The rearrangement joins TRBV18 to TRBJ1-4, with TRBD1 matching 8 bases. Trimming took 3 bases from V and 3 from J; bases not matched to a gene: 6. The CDR3 runs to 16 residues. The germline gives CDR1 KGHSH, CDR2 LQKENI. The CDR3 here is CASSPYGQGPNEKLFF. The CDR3 bases are TGTGCCAGCTCACCGTACGGACAGGGCCCTAATGAAAAACTGTTTTTT.

The CDR3: CASQYQGTQDTQYF. CDR3 in DNA: TGTGCCAGCCAATACCAGGGCACACAAGATACGCAGTATTTT. This chain joins TRBV10-3 and TRBJ2-3; maybe TRBD1 (5 bases). CDR1 and CDR2 from the germline V gene are ENHRY and SYGVKD. There are 14 residues in the CDR3. The V and J ends lost 10 bases and 5 bases respectively, with 19 bases between them.

The chain links TRBV6-5 to TRBJ2-3; TRBD2 might be the D (6 bases). Germline V gives CDR1 MNHEY, CDR2 SVGAGI. The ends were cut back, 4 bases at V and 1 base at J, with 15 bases in the middle. The CDR3 runs to 16 residues. The chain's CDR3 is CASSLQWTGGTDTQYF. The CDR3 DNA reads TGTGCCAGCAGTTTACAATGGACGGGGGGCACAGATACGCAGTATTTT.

This clone was picked up one time. V usage is TRBV11-1 and J usage is TRBJ2-7; 9 bases fit TRBD2. Unmatched junction bases numbered 10, after V lost 1 base and J lost 9 bases. Per germline, CDR1 SGHAT and CDR2 FQDESV (reference sequence). The CDR3 has 15 amino acids. CDR3 sequence: CASSLDPGTSSAQYF. Here the CDR3 DNA reads TGTGCCAGCAGCTTAGACCCTGGGACTAGCTCGGCGCAGTACTTC.

The gene calls are TRBV10-3 and TRBJ2-7; D gene ambiguous. The CDR3 contains 13 residues. Germline V lookup: CDR1 ENHRY, CDR2 SYGVKD. V was trimmed by 0 bases and J by 7 bases, leaving 10 bases between them. DNA for the CDR3: TGTGCCATCAGTGAGTCGGGCCTACGGGAGCAGTACTTC. Translated: CAISESGLREQYF.

The gene calls are TRBV6-6 and TRBJ2-1; perhaps TRBD1 as D (6 bases). V was shortened by 5 bases and J by 5 bases, with 13 bases between the two germline ends. This CDR3 contains 14 residues. Germline V gene lookup returns CDR1 MNHNY and CDR2 SVGAGI (reference sequence). CDR3 sequence (DNA): TGTGCCAGCAGTCCGACCCGGGACAACAATGAGCAGTTCTTC. Protein sequence: CASSPTRDNNEQFF.

The chain uses TRBV6-4 and TRBJ2-1; the D gene is possibly TRBD1 (6 bases). The germline CDR1 and CDR2 sequences are MRHNA and SNTAGT. CDR3 size: 13 residues. V dropped 3 bases and J dropped 10 bases, with 13 bases sitting between them. The CDR3 reads CASSEDWQGEQFF. The CDR3, as DNA: TGTGCCAGCAGTGAGGACTGGCAGGGGGAGCAGTTCTTC.

The chain recombines TRBV4-2 with TRBJ1-3, with D unclear. Germline lookup yields CDR1 LGHNA and CDR2 YNFKEQ. The V gene lost 8 bases and the J gene lost 0 bases, with 11 bases spanning the gap. The CDR3 has 14 residues. The CDR3 region is CASEGPSSGNTIYF. The CDR3 nucleotides are TGTGCCAGCGAGGGCCCAAGCTCTGGAAACACCATATATTTT.

The chain couples TRBV6-5 to TRBJ1-2, with 11 bases that match TRBD1. This CDR3 comprises 14 residues. Looked up from germline, CDR1 is MNHEY and CDR2 is SVGAGI. V trimming: 6 bases; J trimming: 5 bases; junction bases outside the gene matches: 5. CDR3 region: CASSRTGGGYGYTF. The CDR3 coding sequence is TGTGCCAGCAGCCGGACAGGGGGCGGTTATGGCTACACCTTC.

The chain employs TRBV29-1 and TRBJ2-1; TRBD2 matches at 7 bases. V trimming: 6 bases; J trimming: 10 bases; junction bases outside the gene matches: 12. The CDR3 has 13 amino acids. The germline V gene has CDR1 SQVTM and CDR2 ANQGSEA. As DNA, the CDR3 is TGCAGCGTCCCGGGACTAATCTTGGGGGAGCAGTTCTTC. This translates into CSVPGLILGEQFF.

The V and J genes are TRBV27 and TRBJ2-1; 8 bases agree with TRBD2. The CDR3 is 18 amino acids. Germline V gene sequence: CDR1 MNHEY, CDR2 SMNVEV (reference sequence). Trimming took 3 bases from V and 1 from J; bases not matched to a gene: 11. CDR3 protein: CASSFRLFIAGSYNEQFF. As DNA, the CDR3 is TGTGCCAGCAGTTTCCGGCTGTTTATAGCGGGGTCCTACAATGAGCAGTTCTTC.

The chain joins TRBV27 to TRBJ2-3; maybe TRBD2 (5 bases). Germline V gene data show CDR1 as MNHEY and CDR2 as SMNVEV (reference sequence). Trimming took 4 bases from V and 5 from J, leaving 16 bases between them. The CDR3 loop spans 15 amino acids. CDR3 loop: CASSSASGREDTQYF. The CDR3, as DNA: TGTGCCAGCAGTTCCGCCAGCGGACGAGAAGATACGCAGTATTTT.

Concerning this clone: The sample contains more than one DNA sequence encoding this CDR3. The rearrangement links TRBV12-3 or TRBV12-4 to TRBJ1-5; the D is unclear. Trimming removed 3 bases at V and 11 bases at J, with 8 bases between. CDR3 length: 11 residues. CDR3 nucleotide sequence: TGTGCCAGCAGTTTTGGAGGAGCCCAGCATTTT. Its translation: CASSFGGAQHF.